Given below is one TCR beta chain in context. In this sample, this clonotype turned up many times. Its antigen remains undetermined. Nothing much larger sits one base from this clone, and base qualities are not available. Patients with uncontrolled infections, other autoimmune diseases, pregnancy or lactation were excluded. Diagnoses were based on clinical symptoms, serum thyroxine and TRAb, thyroid ultrasound and orbital computed tomography. Total RNA was extracted using Trizol reagent, and RNA quality was assessed on an Agilent 2100 Bioanalyzer. This record belongs to a study of T cells in Graves' hyperthyroidism and ophthalmopathy (dated by TCRdb to 2018 to 2020). For the wider study: To identify TCR V-J signatures that set the groups apart, the researchers used a discovery cohort of more than 95 patients, made up of 40 to 45 with Graves' ophthalmopathy and some 58 with stable Graves' hyperthyroidism. Prospective prediction of ophthalmopathy was tested in an independent validation cohort consisting of some 19 hyperthyroidism patients and some 17 patients who later progressed to ophthalmopathy. For training and testing, the 100 or so patients in the discovery cohort were randomly divided in a 7:3 ratio. In about 6 Graves' hyperthyroidism patients, the study also compared T-cell repertoires from thyroid tissue with T-cell repertoires from blood. After blood sampling, hyperthyroidism patients were treated with methimazole at a starting dose of 30 mg daily, and ophthalmopathy patients were treated with high-dose intravenous methylprednisolone. According to the paper, TCR Vbeta CDR3 sequencing was carried out on 135 peripheral blood samples, which came from 40 to 45 ophthalmopathy, approximately 72 hyperthyroidism and about 17 progressor patients. Results and caveats for the whole study, not just this receptor: During validation, the model predicted progression to ophthalmopathy a median of roughly six months ahead of onset, with roughly 65% sensitivity and 72.22% specificity. Blood samples also contained most of the expanded thyroid clonotypes (frequency above 0.001), which suggests that blood repertoires may reflect thyroid immune responses. Ophthalmopathy was separated from stable hyperthyroidism by a 13 V-J signature model, with just over 85% sensitivity and 81% to 82% specificity obtained in cross-validation and 80%/75% obtained in testing. Sample size was not statistically predetermined, and blinding of investigators to group allocation was not performed.

Amplification of TCR beta CDR3 regions was carried out from RNA transcripts. The first round of RT-PCR for the TCR CDR3 was performed with the HTBI primer set and the Qiagen OneStep RT-PCR kit. Libraries were constructed in a second round of multiplex PCR, after which size selection and purification were performed. The libraries were sequenced on an Illumina HiSeq2000 using paired-end 100 bp reads. The authors' pipeline ran thus. Raw data were processed with SOAPnuke, discarding reads with adapters, uncalled bases, mean Phred below 15, or no exact constant-primer or identifier match. COPE v1.2.5 was used to merge the high-quality paired reads, and each unique nucleotide sequence was defined as a clonotype. MiTCR v1.1 was used to align the clonotypes against IMGT TRBV, TRBD and TRBJ reference segments. Analysis was restricted to V-J combinations with a frequency above 0.0001, which covered 99.2% of repertoires. The TCS score was defined as the ratio of F50 (clonal expansion) to E x V (chaos), calculated using BLOSUM62-based TCRdist between CDR3 peptides within each V-J. Welch's t-statistics and random forest reduced around 550 V-J features to around 14, which were used in a naive Bayes classifier (R e1071). The Morisita-Horn index was used to measure how similar the thyroid and blood repertoires were. TCRdb handled the public reads itself, with Q25 trimming in fastp and clone calling in MiXCR, and kept productive beta chains. Here each entry gathers all rows of one CDR3 protein and keeps the most common genes and DNA. The V and J calls and clone size come from TCRdb's table, not from the authors' own analysis. This sample has approximately 640,000 distinct CDR3 sequences in its table, and approximately 42% of those were observed once. The ten largest clones represent about 7% of the sample.

CDR1 and CDR2 are drawn from the germline V gene: SGHTA, FQGTGA. Trimming costs V 0 bases and J 5 bases, and their ends lie 10 bases apart. The CDR3 covers 14 residues, taking in both the cysteine and the phenylalanine. The read is trimmed to its CDR3 DNA, 42 bases read in frame from base 1. The TCR originated in an adult man with Graves' disease, either hyperthyroidism or ophthalmopathy (not recorded which). Recombination connected TRBV7-3 to TRBJ2-5, and the D gene may be TRBD1, 6 bases matching. Sequences were obtained from peripheral blood or thyroid tissue (not recorded which). The DNA reads as follows: TGTGCCAGCAGCTTAACGGCAGGGGCGGAGACCCAGTACTTC. Its translation is CASSLTAGAETQYF.